The 9 T cell receptor beta chains given below trace back to one sample, sequenced in a study of graft-versus-host responses after intestinal transplantation. The repertoire was sequenced with immunoSEQ multiplex PCR; TCRdb's copy has only in-frame clones and lacks some. The data hold around 19,000 clones, with roughly 40% observed a single time. Sequences were derived from alloreactive CD4+ T cells from a mixed lymphocyte reaction culture, sampled before intestinal transplant. Documented subset: CFSE-low proliferating T cells sorted from roughly 6-day pre-transplant mixed lymphocyte reaction (GvH or HvG direction). These receptors were obtained from a human patient who received an intestinal transplant.

The V gene is TRBV18, the J gene TRBJ1-2; D unclear. The CDR3 contains 13 residues. Germline CDR1 reads KGHSH; CDR2 reads LQKENI. The V gene lost 1 base and the J gene lost 2 bases, with 5 bases spanning the gap. The CDR3, as DNA: TGTGCCAGCTCACCACGGCGGAACTATGGCTACACCTTC. Translation gives CASSPRRNYGYTF.

This sequence joins TRBV5-1 and TRBJ1-1; 9 bases are a match to TRBD1. CDR3 length: 17 amino acids. Germline CDR1 is SGHRS and CDR2 is YFSETQ. The V and J ends lost 4 bases and 6 bases, in that order; junction bases with no gene match: 16. The CDR3 loop reads CASSVRDRVLITAEAFF. The CDR3 nucleotides read TGCGCCAGCAGCGTCCGGGACAGGGTGTTAATCACTGCTGAAGCTTTCTTT.

The rearrangement joins TRBV25-1 to TRBJ1-4; D is ambiguous. The CDR3 consists of 14 residues. V lost 11 bases, J lost 7 bases, and 20 bases lay in between. The germline gives CDR1 MGHDK, CDR2 SYGVNS. As DNA, the CDR3 is TGTGCCCCCAGCGGTACAGCTGATGGTGAAAAACTGTTTTTT. It encodes CAPSGTADGEKLFF. Together with reference TRBV25-1 and TRBJ1-4, the CDR3 gives the full variable domain: EADIYQTPRYLVIGTGKKITLECSQTMGHDKMYWYQQDPGMELHLIHYSYGVNSTEKGDLSSESTVSRIRTEHFPLTLESARPSHTSQYLCAPSGTADGEKLFFGSGTQLSVL.

The chain uses TRBV2 and TRBJ2-3; 7 nucleotides agree with TRBD2. This CDR3 region has 16 residues. With V trimmed by 1 base and J by 6 bases, 10 bases remained unmatched. Germline lookup yields CDR1 SNHLY and CDR2 FYNNEI. CDR3 in DNA: TGTGCCAGCAGTGAAGGGGGAGGGTTGGGCTGGGATACGCAGTATTTT. Encoded protein: CASSEGGGLGWDTQYF. Combining the CDR3 with reference TRBV2 and TRBJ2-3 gives the whole variable domain EPEVTQTPSHQVTQMGQEVILRCVPISNHLYFYWYRQILGQKVEFLVSFYNNEISEKSEIFDDQFSVERPDGSNFTLKIRSTKLEDSAMYFCASSEGGGLGWDTQYFGPGTRLTVL.

This clone was counted between two and nine times. V is TRBV5-4 and J is TRBJ2-3; D unclear. The CDR3 is 14 residues long. The V gene lost 4 bases and the J gene lost 1 base, with 10 bases spanning the gap. Germline assignment: CDR1 SGHNT and CDR2 YYREEE (reference sequence). The CDR3 sequence is CASSLQDRTDTQYF. DNA for the CDR3: TGTGCCAGCAGCCTCCAAGATCGCACAGATACGCAGTATTTT. The complete variable domain, with remaining parts taken from reference TRBV5-4 and TRBJ2-3, reads ETGVTQSPTHLIKTRGQQVTLRCSSQSGHNTVSWYQQALGQGPQFIFQYYREEENGRGNFPPRFSGLQFPNYSSELNVNALELDDSALYLCASSLQDRTDTQYFGPGTRLTVL.

The V and J genes are TRBV2 and TRBJ1-1, with a weak D call TRBD1 (6 bases). The CDR3 spans 15 residues. Germline V gene sequence: CDR1 SNHLY, CDR2 FYNNEI. Trimming shortened V by 8 bases and J by 1 base, and 17 bases separated the two germline ends. The CDR3 DNA reads TGTGCCAGCGACCCTGGGGGGGCCCAGAACACTGAAGCTTTCTTT. It encodes CASDPGGAQNTEAFF.

The sample holds one count of this clone. CDR3 nucleotides: TGTGCCTGGAGTGGGGGGAGAGGGCCGGTCACCGGGGAGCTGTTTTTT. It codes for CAWSGGRGPVTGELFF. The gene calls are TRBV30 and TRBJ2-2; D is possibly TRBD1 or TRBD2 (5 bases each). The germline CDR1 and CDR2 sequences are GTSNPN and SVGIG (reference sequence). There are 16 residues in the CDR3. V lost 1 base and J lost 4, with 16 bases in between.

This clone was seen more than once but under ten times. The chain couples TRBV15 to TRBJ1-2; D is uncertain. The germline V and J ends were trimmed by 1 base and 4 bases, with 10 bases remaining between them. The germline gives CDR1 LNHNV, CDR2 YYDKDF (reference sequence). The CDR3 has 14 amino acids. CDR3 coding DNA: TGTGCCACCAGCAGAGGGCAAGGAGCCTATGGCTACACCTTC. Translating gives CATSRGQGAYGYTF.

The chain employs TRBV5-4 and TRBJ2-5, with unresolved D. Germline CDR1 is SGHNT and CDR2 is YYREEE (reference sequence). CDR3 length: 12 residues. Trimming pared 3 bases from V and 3 bases from J, leaving 6 bases between. The CDR3 nucleotides read TGTGCCAGCAGCTCCCCGAAAGAGACCCAGTACTTC. Its translation: CASSSPKETQYF.